These T cell receptor beta chains were read from a single sample in a study of blood T cell repertoires in COVID-19. The data were produced by immunoSEQ multiplex PCR, yet TCRdb's version contains in-frame clones alone and is incomplete. This table has 90,000 to 150,000 clones, around 80% appearing once. Sample: peripheral blood. These receptors all stem from a man aged 70-80 years with acute or convalescent COVID-19. Both conserved end residues are part of each CDR3. A D gene is named only where the DNA matches it firmly. Expanded clones get a size class; other rows say once, few or many, or leave the size out.

v_call: TRBV5-5
j_call: TRBJ2-3
clone_size: -
cdr3_length: 12
d_call: -
cdr3_aa: CASSWGILAWYF
cdr3_nt: TGTGCCAGCAGCTGGGGGATACTAGCATGGTATTTT

v_call: TRBV3-1/TRBV3-2
j_call: TRBJ2-7
clone_size: -
cdr3_length: 13
d_call: -
cdr3_aa: CASSQEIREEQYF
cdr3_nt: TGTGCCAGCAGCCAAGAAATTCGGGAAGAGCAGTACTTC

v_call: TRBV2
j_call: TRBJ2-2
clone_size: -
cdr3_length: 15
d_call: TRBD1
cdr3_aa: CASSVDRRNTGELFF
cdr3_nt: TGTGCCAGCAGTGTGGACAGGAGAAACACCGGGGAGCTGTTTTTT

v_call: TRBV5-6
j_call: TRBJ1-1
clone_size: -
cdr3_length: 14
d_call: TRBD1
cdr3_aa: CASSWGQGWTEAFF
cdr3_nt: TGTGCCAGCAGCTGGGGACAGGGGTGGACTGAAGCTTTCTTT

v_call: TRBV4-2
j_call: TRBJ1-5
clone_size: -
cdr3_length: 16
d_call: TRBD1
cdr3_aa: CASSQSGTGEHQPQHF
cdr3_nt: TGTGCCAGCAGCCAATCCGGGACAGGGGAGCATCAGCCCCAGCATTTT

v_call: TRBV9
j_call: TRBJ2-1
clone_size: once
cdr3_length: 15
d_call: TRBD2
cdr3_aa: CASSVVSGGLGEQFF
cdr3_nt: TGTGCCAGCAGCGTTGTGTCGGGAGGGCTAGGCGAGCAGTTCTTC

v_call: TRBV11-2
j_call: TRBJ2-5
clone_size: -
cdr3_length: 15
d_call: -
cdr3_aa: CASSQGGTAQETQYF
cdr3_nt: TGTGCCAGCAGCCAGGGAGGTACTGCGCAAGAGACCCAGTACTTC

v_call: TRBV28
j_call: TRBJ2-1
clone_size: -
cdr3_length: 15
d_call: -
cdr3_aa: CASTLLWRGDNEQFF
cdr3_nt: TGTGCCAGCACCCTTCTGTGGAGAGGCGACAATGAGCAGTTCTTC

v_call: TRBV7-8
j_call: TRBJ2-5
clone_size: -
cdr3_length: 17
d_call: TRBD1
cdr3_aa: CASSSTWARDSQETQYF
cdr3_nt: TGTGCCAGCAGCTCCACCTGGGCCCGGGACAGCCAAGAGACCCAGTACTTC

v_call: TRBV18
j_call: TRBJ2-1
clone_size: -
cdr3_length: 15
d_call: -
cdr3_aa: CASSPQGLMGNEQFF
cdr3_nt: TGTGCCAGCTCACCTCAGGGCTTGATGGGCAATGAGCAGTTCTTC

v_call: TRBV20-1
j_call: TRBJ1-1
clone_size: -
cdr3_length: 15
d_call: -
cdr3_aa: CSASFPWEAYTEAFF
cdr3_nt: TGCAGTGCTAGTTTCCCTTGGGAGGCTTACACTGAAGCTTTCTTT

v_call: TRBV7-9
j_call: TRBJ2-1
clone_size: few
cdr3_length: 16
d_call: TRBD2
cdr3_aa: CASSAGLAGVYDEQFF
cdr3_nt: TGTGCCAGCAGCGCTGGACTAGCGGGGGTGTATGATGAGCAGTTCTTC

v_call: TRBV6-2/TRBV6-3
j_call: TRBJ1-1
clone_size: few
cdr3_length: 13
d_call: -
cdr3_aa: CASSYEGVTEAFF
cdr3_nt: TGTGCCAGCAGTTACGAGGGGGTCACTGAAGCTTTCTTT

v_call: TRBV7-6
j_call: TRBJ1-2
clone_size: -
cdr3_length: 14
d_call: TRBD1
cdr3_aa: CASSSADRRNDYTF
cdr3_nt: TGTGCCAGCAGCTCGGCGGACAGGAGAAATGACTACACCTTC

v_call: TRBV12-3/TRBV12-4
j_call: TRBJ1-1
clone_size: -
cdr3_length: 13
d_call: -
cdr3_aa: CASSFGRNTEAFF
cdr3_nt: TGTGCCAGCAGTTTCGGGAGGAACACTGAAGCTTTCTTT

v_call: TRBV28
j_call: TRBJ1-1
clone_size: -
cdr3_length: 13
d_call: -
cdr3_aa: CASRGGWDTEAFF
cdr3_nt: TGTGCCAGCAGGGGGGGATGGGACACTGAAGCTTTCTTT

v_call: TRBV27
j_call: TRBJ1-5
clone_size: -
cdr3_length: 16
d_call: -
cdr3_aa: CASSPSWGDYGQPQHF
cdr3_nt: TGTGCCAGCAGTCCTTCTTGGGGGGATTACGGTCAGCCCCAGCATTTT

v_call: TRBV4-2
j_call: TRBJ1-1
clone_size: -
cdr3_length: 14
d_call: -
cdr3_aa: CASSQEARNTEAFF
cdr3_nt: TGTGCCAGCAGCCAAGAGGCAAGGAACACTGAAGCTTTCTTT

v_call: TRBV28
j_call: TRBJ1-4
clone_size: -
cdr3_length: 17
d_call: TRBD1
cdr3_aa: CASNSEGRQGADEKLFF
cdr3_nt: TGTGCCAGCAACTCCGAGGGCCGACAGGGGGCGGATGAAAAACTGTTTTTT

v_call: TRBV28
j_call: TRBJ1-3
clone_size: -
cdr3_length: 15
d_call: TRBD1
cdr3_aa: CASIRGTTSGNTIYF
cdr3_nt: TGTGCCAGCATCAGGGGGACAACCTCTGGAAACACCATATATTTT

v_call: TRBV5-6
j_call: TRBJ1-2
clone_size: -
cdr3_length: 12
d_call: -
cdr3_aa: CASSLGGPGYTF
cdr3_nt: TGTGCCAGCAGCTTGGGGGGCCCTGGCTACACCTTC

v_call: TRBV18
j_call: TRBJ2-3
clone_size: -
cdr3_length: 15
d_call: TRBD1
cdr3_aa: CASSSGTGYADTQYF
cdr3_nt: TGTGCCAGCTCATCCGGGACAGGGTACGCAGATACGCAGTATTTT

v_call: TRBV29-1
j_call: TRBJ2-5
clone_size: -
cdr3_length: 13
d_call: -
cdr3_aa: CSALSGNQETQYF
cdr3_nt: TGCAGCGCCCTCAGCGGCAACCAAGAGACCCAGTACTTC

v_call: TRBV6-2/TRBV6-3
j_call: TRBJ2-1
clone_size: -
cdr3_length: 18
d_call: TRBD2
cdr3_aa: CASSTPSLGLVPYNEQFF
cdr3_nt: TGTGCCAGCAGTACGCCCTCCTTGGGACTAGTACCATACAATGAGCAGTTCTTC

v_call: TRBV18
j_call: TRBJ1-2
clone_size: -
cdr3_length: 14
d_call: TRBD1
cdr3_aa: CASSPMGQNYGYTF
cdr3_nt: TGTGCCAGCTCACCCATGGGACAGAACTATGGCTACACCTTC

v_call: TRBV5-1
j_call: TRBJ2-7
clone_size: -
cdr3_length: 15
d_call: -
cdr3_aa: CASSLVGVSSYEQYF
cdr3_nt: TGCGCCAGCAGCTTAGTCGGGGTGAGCTCCTACGAGCAGTACTTC

v_call: TRBV2
j_call: TRBJ2-5
clone_size: -
cdr3_length: 12
d_call: -
cdr3_aa: CASRGDQETQYF
cdr3_nt: TGTGCCAGCAGGGGAGACCAAGAGACCCAGTACTTC

v_call: TRBV5-1
j_call: TRBJ2-5
clone_size: -
cdr3_length: 14
d_call: -
cdr3_aa: CASSLGLRMETQYF
cdr3_nt: TGCGCCAGCAGCCTAGGACTGCGAATGGAGACCCAGTACTTC

v_call: TRBV5-6
j_call: TRBJ2-7
clone_size: -
cdr3_length: 14
d_call: -
cdr3_aa: CASAEVGMPYEQYF
cdr3_nt: TGTGCCAGCGCGGAGGTCGGGATGCCTTACGAGCAGTACTTC

v_call: TRBV2
j_call: TRBJ2-7
clone_size: -
cdr3_length: 14
d_call: -
cdr3_aa: CASSRDGVSYEQYF
cdr3_nt: TGTGCCAGCAGTAGAGACGGGGTCTCCTACGAGCAGTACTTC

v_call: TRBV6-1
j_call: TRBJ1-5
clone_size: -
cdr3_length: 14
d_call: TRBD1
cdr3_aa: CASSWDRVGQPQHF
cdr3_nt: TGTGCCAGCAGTTGGGACAGGGTCGGTCAGCCCCAGCATTTT

v_call: TRBV9
j_call: TRBJ2-7
clone_size: -
cdr3_length: 14
d_call: -
cdr3_aa: CASSVEGTSYEQYF
cdr3_nt: TGTGCCAGCAGCGTAGAAGGGACTTCCTACGAGCAGTACTTC

v_call: TRBV19
j_call: TRBJ1-2
clone_size: -
cdr3_length: 13
d_call: TRBD1
cdr3_aa: CASSQGAMRGYTF
cdr3_nt: TGTGCCAGCTCACAGGGGGCCATGAGAGGCTACACCTTC

v_call: TRBV5-4
j_call: TRBJ2-3
clone_size: -
cdr3_length: 14
d_call: TRBD2
cdr3_aa: CASRASGITDTQYF
cdr3_nt: TGTGCCAGCAGGGCTAGCGGGATTACAGATACGCAGTATTTT

v_call: TRBV30
j_call: TRBJ2-5
clone_size: -
cdr3_length: 14
d_call: -
cdr3_aa: CAWSHATDQETQYF
cdr3_nt: TGTGCCTGGAGTCATGCGACAGACCAAGAGACCCAGTACTTC

v_call: TRBV2
j_call: TRBJ2-2
clone_size: -
cdr3_length: 15
d_call: -
cdr3_aa: CASSELTGNTGELFF
cdr3_nt: TGTGCCAGCAGTGAACTAACAGGGAACACCGGGGAGCTGTTTTTT

v_call: TRBV3-1/TRBV3-2
j_call: TRBJ2-7
clone_size: -
cdr3_length: 13
d_call: -
cdr3_aa: CASSQQGSHEQYF
cdr3_nt: TGTGCCAGCAGCCAACAGGGATCCCACGAGCAGTACTTC

v_call: TRBV5-5
j_call: TRBJ2-2
clone_size: few
cdr3_length: 14
d_call: -
cdr3_aa: CASSSNTNTGELFF
cdr3_nt: TGTGCCAGCAGCTCCAACACGAACACCGGGGAGCTGTTTTTT

v_call: TRBV2
j_call: TRBJ2-3
clone_size: -
cdr3_length: 14
d_call: -
cdr3_aa: CASSVAASTDTQYF
cdr3_nt: TGTGCCAGCAGTGTAGCGGCTAGCACAGATACGCAGTATTTT

v_call: TRBV5-1
j_call: TRBJ2-3
clone_size: -
cdr3_length: 13
d_call: -
cdr3_aa: CASSLDTGDTQYF
cdr3_nt: TGCGCCAGCAGCTTGGATACAGGGGATACGCAGTATTTT

v_call: TRBV27
j_call: TRBJ2-1
clone_size: few
cdr3_length: 13
d_call: TRBD2
cdr3_aa: CASNSSGTCEQFF
cdr3_nt: TGTGCCAGCAATTCGAGCGGGACTTGTGAGCAGTTCTTC

v_call: TRBV27
j_call: TRBJ2-1
clone_size: once
cdr3_length: 16
d_call: TRBD2
cdr3_aa: CASSSYRAGGYNEQFF
cdr3_nt: TGTGCCAGCAGTTCATACCGAGCGGGGGGGTACAATGAGCAGTTCTTC

v_call: TRBV28
j_call: TRBJ1-2
clone_size: -
cdr3_length: 16
d_call: TRBD1
cdr3_aa: CASTFVPGQGNYGYTF
cdr3_nt: TGTGCCAGCACTTTTGTTCCGGGACAGGGGAACTATGGCTACACCTTC

v_call: TRBV6-1
j_call: TRBJ2-7
clone_size: few
cdr3_length: 15
d_call: TRBD1
cdr3_aa: CASSETGQGADEQYF
cdr3_nt: TGTGCCAGCAGTGAAACGGGACAGGGTGCGGACGAGCAGTACTTC

v_call: TRBV2
j_call: TRBJ1-2
clone_size: once
cdr3_length: 11
d_call: -
cdr3_aa: CASSDDSGYTF
cdr3_nt: TGTGCCAGCAGTGACGACAGTGGCTACACCTTC

v_call: TRBV4-3
j_call: TRBJ2-3
clone_size: many
cdr3_length: 16
d_call: -
cdr3_aa: CASSQDISGASDTQYF
cdr3_nt: TGCGCCAGCAGCCAAGATATCTCAGGGGCTTCAGATACGCAGTATTTT